This T cell receptor beta chain came from a study of CD4 T cells in relation to SARS-CoV-2 and coronaviruses. Study information: PBMCs were cultured with antigen for roughly 10 days before TCR beta sequencing. Negative control cultures got HIV-1 Nef peptides or no peptide.

Concerning this clone itself: Its antigen is as yet unknown.

Before the COVID-19 pandemic, during about 2011-2019, CD4+ T cells were taken from unexposed donors. After ten to eleven days of culture, CD4+ T cells were isolated. Unexposed-donor CD4+ T cells were probed with SARS-CoV-2 S/N and four cold-coronavirus spikes, cells permitting. Sequenced by immunoSEQ multiplex PCR; TCRdb stores in-frame clones only, minus some. The sample has around 20,000 clones; roughly four fifths are singletons. The CDR3 extends over 18 amino acids. The germline V gene encodes CDR1 MNHEY and CDR2 SVGEGT. Between the trimmed V and J ends, which lost 2 bases and 1 base, there was a span of 19 bases.

This TCR was sampled from a human donor in good health. Sequenced input: CD4+ T cells from PBMCs, cultured in vitro. This sequence joins TRBV6-2 or TRBV6-3 and TRBJ2-3; D is unclear. CDR3 coding DNA: TGTGCCAGCAGTTACCCCCTCCCCCTCTTTGGGGGCACAGATACGCAGTATTTT. Its translation: CASSYPLPLFGGTDTQYF.